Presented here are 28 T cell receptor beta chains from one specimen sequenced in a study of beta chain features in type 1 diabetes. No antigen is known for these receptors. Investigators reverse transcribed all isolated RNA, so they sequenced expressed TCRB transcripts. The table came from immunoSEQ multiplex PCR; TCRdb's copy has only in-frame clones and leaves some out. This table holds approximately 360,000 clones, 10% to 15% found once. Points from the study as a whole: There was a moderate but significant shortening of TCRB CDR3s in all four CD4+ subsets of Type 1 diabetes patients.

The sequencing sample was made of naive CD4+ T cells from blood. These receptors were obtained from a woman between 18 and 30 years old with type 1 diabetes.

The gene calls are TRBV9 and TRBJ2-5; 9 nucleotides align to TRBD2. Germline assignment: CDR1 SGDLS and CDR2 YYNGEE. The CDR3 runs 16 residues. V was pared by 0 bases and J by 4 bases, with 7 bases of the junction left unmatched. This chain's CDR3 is CASSVAAGGPGETQYF. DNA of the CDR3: TGTGCCAGCAGCGTAGCTGCGGGGGGGCCGGGAGAGACCCAGTACTTC.

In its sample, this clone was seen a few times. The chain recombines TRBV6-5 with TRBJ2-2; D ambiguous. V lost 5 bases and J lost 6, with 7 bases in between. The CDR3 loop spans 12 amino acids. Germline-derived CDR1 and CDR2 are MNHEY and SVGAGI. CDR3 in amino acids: CASSLFSGELFF. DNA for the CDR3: TGTGCCAGCAGTCTATTTTCCGGGGAGCTGTTTTTT.

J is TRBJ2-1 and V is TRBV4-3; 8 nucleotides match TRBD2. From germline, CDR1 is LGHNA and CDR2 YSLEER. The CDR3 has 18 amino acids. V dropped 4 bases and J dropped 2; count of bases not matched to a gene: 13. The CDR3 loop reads CASSPTPIRAGAYNEQFF. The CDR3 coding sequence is TGCGCCAGCAGCCCGACCCCCATACGAGCGGGAGCCTACAATGAGCAGTTCTTC.

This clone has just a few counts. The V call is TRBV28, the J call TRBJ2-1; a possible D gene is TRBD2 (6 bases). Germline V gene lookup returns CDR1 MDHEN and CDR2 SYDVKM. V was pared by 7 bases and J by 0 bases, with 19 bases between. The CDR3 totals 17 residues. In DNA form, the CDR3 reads TGTGCCAGCAACTATGGAGCGGCCGGGAGCTCCTACAATGAGCAGTTCTTC. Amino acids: CASNYGAAGSSYNEQFF.

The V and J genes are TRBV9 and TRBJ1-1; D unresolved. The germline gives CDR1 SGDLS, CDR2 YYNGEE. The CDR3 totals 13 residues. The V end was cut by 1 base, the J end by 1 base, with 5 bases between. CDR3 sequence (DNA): TGTGCCAGCAGCGTAAGCCCGAACACTGAAGCTTTCTTT. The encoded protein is CASSVSPNTEAFF.

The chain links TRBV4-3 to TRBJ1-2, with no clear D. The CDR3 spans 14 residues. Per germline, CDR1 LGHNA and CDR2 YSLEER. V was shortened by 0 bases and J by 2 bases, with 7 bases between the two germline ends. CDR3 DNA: TGCGCCAGCAGCCAAGATCACGGGAACTATGGCTACACCTTC. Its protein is CASSQDHGNYGYTF.

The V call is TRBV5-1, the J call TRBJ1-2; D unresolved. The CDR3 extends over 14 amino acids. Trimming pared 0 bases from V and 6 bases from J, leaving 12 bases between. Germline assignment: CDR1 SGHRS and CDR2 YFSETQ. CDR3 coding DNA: TGCGCCAGCAGCTTGGGGACTCCACGGGATGGCTACACCTTC. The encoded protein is CASSLGTPRDGYTF.

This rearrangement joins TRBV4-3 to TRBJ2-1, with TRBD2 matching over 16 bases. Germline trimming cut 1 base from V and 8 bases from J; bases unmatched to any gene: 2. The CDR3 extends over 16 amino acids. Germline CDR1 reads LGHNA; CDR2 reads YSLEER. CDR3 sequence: CASSQAGTSGRDEQFF. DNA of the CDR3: TGCGCCAGCAGCCAAGCCGGGACTAGCGGGAGGGATGAGCAGTTCTTC.

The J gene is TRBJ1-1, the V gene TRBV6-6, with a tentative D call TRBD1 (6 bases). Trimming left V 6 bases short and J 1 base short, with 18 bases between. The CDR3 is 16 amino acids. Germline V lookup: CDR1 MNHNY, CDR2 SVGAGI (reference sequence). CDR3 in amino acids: CASRHYREYANTEAFF. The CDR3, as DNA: TGTGCCAGCAGACACTACAGGGAGTATGCGAACACTGAAGCTTTCTTT.

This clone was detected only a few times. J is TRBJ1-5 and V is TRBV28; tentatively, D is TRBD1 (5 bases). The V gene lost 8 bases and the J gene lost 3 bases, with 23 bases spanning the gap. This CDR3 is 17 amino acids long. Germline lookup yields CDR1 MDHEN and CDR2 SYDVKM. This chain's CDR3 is CASPNKGEGRDNQPQHF. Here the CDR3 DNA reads TGTGCCAGCCCTAATAAAGGGGAAGGGAGGGACAATCAGCCCCAGCATTTT.

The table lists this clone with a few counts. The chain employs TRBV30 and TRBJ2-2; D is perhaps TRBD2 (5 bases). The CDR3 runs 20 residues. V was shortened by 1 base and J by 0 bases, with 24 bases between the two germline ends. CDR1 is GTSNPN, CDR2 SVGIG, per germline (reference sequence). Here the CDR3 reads CAWSGDWASSGPSNTGELFF. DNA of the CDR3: TGTGCCTGGAGTGGTGACTGGGCGTCGAGCGGCCCCTCGAACACCGGGGAGCTGTTTTTT.

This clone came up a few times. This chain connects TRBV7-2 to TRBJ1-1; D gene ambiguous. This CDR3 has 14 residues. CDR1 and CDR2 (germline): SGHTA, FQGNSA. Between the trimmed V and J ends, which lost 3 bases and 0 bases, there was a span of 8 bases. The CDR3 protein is CASSFRGMNTEAFF. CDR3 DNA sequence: TGTGCCAGCAGCTTCAGAGGGATGAACACTGAAGCTTTCTTT. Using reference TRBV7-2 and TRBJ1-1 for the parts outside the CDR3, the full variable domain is GAGVSQSPSNKVTEKGKDVELRCDPISGHTALYWYRQSLGQGLEFLIYFQGNSAPDKSGLPSDRFSAERTGGSVSTLTIQRTQQEDSAVYLCASSFRGMNTEAFFGQGTRLTVV.

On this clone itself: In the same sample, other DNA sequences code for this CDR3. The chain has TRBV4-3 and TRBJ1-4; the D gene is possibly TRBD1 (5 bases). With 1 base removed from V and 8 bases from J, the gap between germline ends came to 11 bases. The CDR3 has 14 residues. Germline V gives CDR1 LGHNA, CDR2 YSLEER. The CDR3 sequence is CASSQGQGGEKLFF. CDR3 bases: TGCGCCAGCAGCCAAGGGCAGGGCGGCGAAAAACTGTTTTTT.

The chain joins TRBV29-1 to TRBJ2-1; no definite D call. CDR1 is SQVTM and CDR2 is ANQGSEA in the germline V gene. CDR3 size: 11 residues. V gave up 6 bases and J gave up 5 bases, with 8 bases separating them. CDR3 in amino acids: CSVVADNEQFF. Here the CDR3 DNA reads TGCAGCGTGGTAGCCGACAATGAGCAGTTCTTC.

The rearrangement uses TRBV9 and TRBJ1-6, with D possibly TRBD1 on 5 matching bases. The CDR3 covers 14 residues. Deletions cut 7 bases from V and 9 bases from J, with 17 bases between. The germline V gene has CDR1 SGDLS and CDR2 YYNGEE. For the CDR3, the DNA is TGTGCCAGCGGAGGGGAAGTTAGTGGTTCACCCCTCCACTTT. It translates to CASGGEVSGSPLHF.

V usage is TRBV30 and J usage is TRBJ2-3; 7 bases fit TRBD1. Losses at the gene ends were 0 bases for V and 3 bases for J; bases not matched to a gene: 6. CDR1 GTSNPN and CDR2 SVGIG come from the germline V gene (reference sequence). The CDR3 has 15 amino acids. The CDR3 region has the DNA TGTGCCTGGAGTGTACAGGGGTTCGTTACAGATACGCAGTATTTT. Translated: CAWSVQGFVTDTQYF.

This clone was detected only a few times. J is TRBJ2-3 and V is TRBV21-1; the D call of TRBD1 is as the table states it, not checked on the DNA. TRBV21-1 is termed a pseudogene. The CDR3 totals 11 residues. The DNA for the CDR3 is TGTGCCAGCAGCCACACAGATACGCAGTATTTT. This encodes CASSHTDTQYF.

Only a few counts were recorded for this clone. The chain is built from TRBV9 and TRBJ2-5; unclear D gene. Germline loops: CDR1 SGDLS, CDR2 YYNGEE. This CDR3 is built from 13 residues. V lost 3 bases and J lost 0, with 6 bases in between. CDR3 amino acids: CASSARYQETQYF. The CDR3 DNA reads TGTGCCAGCAGCGCCCGGTACCAAGAGACCCAGTACTTC.

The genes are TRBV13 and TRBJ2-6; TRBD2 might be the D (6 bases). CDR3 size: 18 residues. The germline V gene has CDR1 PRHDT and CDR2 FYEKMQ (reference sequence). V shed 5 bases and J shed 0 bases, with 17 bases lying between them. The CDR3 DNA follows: TGTGCCAGCAGCCTGGGACTGACTAGGGGCTCTGGGGCCAACGTCCTGACTTTC. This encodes CASSLGLTRGSGANVLTF.

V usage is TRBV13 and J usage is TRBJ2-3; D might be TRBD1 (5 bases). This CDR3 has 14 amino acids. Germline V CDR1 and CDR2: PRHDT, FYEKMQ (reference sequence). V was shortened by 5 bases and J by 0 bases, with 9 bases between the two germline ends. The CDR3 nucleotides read TGTGCCAGCAGCCCGACAGCTAGCACAGATACGCAGTATTTT. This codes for CASSPTASTDTQYF.

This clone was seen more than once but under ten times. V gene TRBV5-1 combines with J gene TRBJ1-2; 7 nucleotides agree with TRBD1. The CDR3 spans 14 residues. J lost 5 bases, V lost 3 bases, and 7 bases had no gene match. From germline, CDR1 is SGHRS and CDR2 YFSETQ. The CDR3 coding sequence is TGCGCCAGCAGCTCGGACAGGTTAGGGTATGGCTACACCTTC. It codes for CASSSDRLGYGYTF. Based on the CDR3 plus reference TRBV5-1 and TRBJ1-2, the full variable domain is KAGVTQTPRYLIKTRGQQVTLSCSPISGHRSVSWYQQTPGQGLQFLFEYFSETQRNKGNFPGRFSGRQFSNSRSEMNVSTLELGDSALYLCASSSDRLGYGYTFGSGTRLTVV.

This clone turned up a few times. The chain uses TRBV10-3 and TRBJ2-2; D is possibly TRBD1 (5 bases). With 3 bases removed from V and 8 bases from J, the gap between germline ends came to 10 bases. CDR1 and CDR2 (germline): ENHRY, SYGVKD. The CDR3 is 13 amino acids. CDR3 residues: CAISDPGPGELFF. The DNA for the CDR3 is TGTGCCATCAGTGACCCAGGGCCAGGGGAGCTGTTTTTT.

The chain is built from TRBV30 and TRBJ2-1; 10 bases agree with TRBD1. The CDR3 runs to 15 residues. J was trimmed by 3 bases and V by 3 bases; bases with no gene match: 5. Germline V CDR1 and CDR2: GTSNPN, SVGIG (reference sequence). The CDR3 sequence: CAWSAGTGDYNEQFF. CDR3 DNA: TGTGCCTGGAGCGCCGGGACAGGGGACTACAATGAGCAGTTCTTC.

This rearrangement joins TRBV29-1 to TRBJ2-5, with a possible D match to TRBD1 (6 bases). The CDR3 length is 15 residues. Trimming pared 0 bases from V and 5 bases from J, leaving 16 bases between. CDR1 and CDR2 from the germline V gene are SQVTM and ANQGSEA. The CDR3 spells CSVEESAGRGETQYF. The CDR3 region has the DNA TGCAGCGTTGAAGAGTCCGCCGGCAGGGGCGAGACCCAGTACTTC.

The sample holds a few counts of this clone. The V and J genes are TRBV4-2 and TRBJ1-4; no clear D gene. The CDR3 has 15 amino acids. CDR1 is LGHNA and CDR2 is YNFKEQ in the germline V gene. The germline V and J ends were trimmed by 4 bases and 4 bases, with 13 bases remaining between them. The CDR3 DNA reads TGTGCCAGCAGCCCACTATCCGGCGTTAATGAAAAACTGTTTTTT. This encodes CASSPLSGVNEKLFF.

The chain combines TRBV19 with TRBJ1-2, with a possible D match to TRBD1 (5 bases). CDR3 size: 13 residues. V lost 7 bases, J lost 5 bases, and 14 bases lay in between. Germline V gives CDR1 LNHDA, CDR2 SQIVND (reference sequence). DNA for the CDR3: TGTGCCAGTACCCTGGGACGGGGGTATGGCTACACCTTC. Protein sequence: CASTLGRGYGYTF.

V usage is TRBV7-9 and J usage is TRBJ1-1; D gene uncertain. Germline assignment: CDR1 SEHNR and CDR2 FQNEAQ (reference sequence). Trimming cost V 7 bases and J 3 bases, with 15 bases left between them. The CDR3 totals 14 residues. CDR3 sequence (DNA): TGTGCCAGCACCGACTTAGGAGCGGACACTGAAGCTTTCTTT. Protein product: CASTDLGADTEAFF.

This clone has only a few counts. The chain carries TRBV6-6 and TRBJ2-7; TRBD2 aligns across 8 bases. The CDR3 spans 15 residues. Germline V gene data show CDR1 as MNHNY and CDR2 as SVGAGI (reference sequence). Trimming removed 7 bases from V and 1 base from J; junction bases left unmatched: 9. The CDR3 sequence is CASTSRGARSYEQYF. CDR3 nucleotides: TGTGCCAGCACCTCGCGGGGGGCTAGGTCCTACGAGCAGTACTTC.